The clone carrying this TCR beta chain was recorded a few times. Its antigen is not identified. The CDR3 runs to 12 residues. The ends were cut back, 7 bases at V and 3 bases at J, with 12 bases in the middle. Germline CDR1 is SQVTM and CDR2 is ANQGSEA. Through a sample-barcoded 5' primer and a J-beta primer mix, a second PCR was run for roughly 7 to 11 cycles. Template switching added a 12-random-nucleotide identifier to every cDNA molecule. TCRdb re-derived calls from the 5' RACE reads in MiXCR, one entry per CDR3 protein. The repertoire has some 710,000 distinct CDR3 sequences, about 45% of them found once; the top ten carry about a sixth. The sample originates from a study of blood T cells in healthy people across ages. Study-level findings and limits: The percentage of naive T cells correlated strongly with TCR beta diversity. Relative to aged donors, long-lived donors carried more naive CD4+ cells and displayed higher diversity. Across the age range, TCR beta diversity per million T cells fell in a roughly linear way.

Sequencing used blood. The genes are TRBV29-1 and TRBJ1-1; no definite D call. This TCR was sampled from a man aged 80 or over in good health. This CDR3 is CSADLVDTEAFF. The CDR3 nucleotides read TGCAGCGCTGATCTAGTCGACACTGAAGCTTTCTTT. The variable domain in full, completed from reference TRBV29-1 and TRBJ1-1, reads SAVISQKPSRDICQRGTSLTIQCQVDSQVTMMFWYRQQPGQSLTLIATANQGSEATYESGFVIDKFPISRPNLTFSTLTVSNMSPEDSSIYLCSADLVDTEAFFGQGTRLTVV.